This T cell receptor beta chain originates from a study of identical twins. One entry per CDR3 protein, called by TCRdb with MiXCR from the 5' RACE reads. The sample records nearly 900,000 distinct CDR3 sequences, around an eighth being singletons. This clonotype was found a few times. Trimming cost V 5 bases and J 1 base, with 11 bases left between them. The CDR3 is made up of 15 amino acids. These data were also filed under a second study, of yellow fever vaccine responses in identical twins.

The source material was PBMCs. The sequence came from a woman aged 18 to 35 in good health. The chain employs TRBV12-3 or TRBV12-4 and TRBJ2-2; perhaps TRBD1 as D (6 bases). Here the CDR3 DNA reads TGTGCCAGCAGTGACGGGACACAGAACACCGGGGAGCTGTTTTTT. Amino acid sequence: CASSDGTQNTGELFF.